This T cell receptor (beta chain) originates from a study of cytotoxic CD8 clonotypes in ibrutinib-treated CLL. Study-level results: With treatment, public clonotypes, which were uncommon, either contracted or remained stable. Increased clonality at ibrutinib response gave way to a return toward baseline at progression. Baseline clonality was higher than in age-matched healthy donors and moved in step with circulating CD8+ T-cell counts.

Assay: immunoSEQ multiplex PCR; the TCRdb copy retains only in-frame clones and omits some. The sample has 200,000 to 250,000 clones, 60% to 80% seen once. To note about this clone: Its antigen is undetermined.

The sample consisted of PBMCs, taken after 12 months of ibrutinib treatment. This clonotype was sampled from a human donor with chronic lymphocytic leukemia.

The CDR3 DNA sequence: TGTGCCAGCAGCGTAGCGGGCACAGGGAGGTATGGCTACACCTTC. Amino acids: CASSVAGTGRYGYTF. The rearrangement joins TRBV9 to TRBJ1-2, with D possibly TRBD1 on 6 matching bases. In germline, CDR1 is SGDLS, CDR2 YYNGEE. CDR3 length: 15 amino acids. The V gene lost 0 bases and the J gene lost 5 bases, with 14 bases spanning the gap.